One and the same sample provided the 30 T cell receptor beta chains below, sequenced in a study of immune evolution from preneoplasia to lung adenocarcinoma. The table came from immunoSEQ multiplex PCR; TCRdb's copy has only in-frame clones and leaves some out. The sample has some 37,000 clones; roughly 74% are singletons. Sequenced material: FFPE invasive lung adenocarcinoma tissue. The receptors derive from a person aged 55-75 years with lung adenocarcinoma.

This sequence joins TRBV7-2 and TRBJ2-5; D ambiguous. V lost 1 base, J lost 3 bases, and 12 bases lay in between. The CDR3 is made up of 15 amino acids. CDR1 SGHTA and CDR2 FQGNSA come from the germline V gene. CDR3 nucleotide sequence: TGTGCCAGCAGCTTAGGGCCCACACGCGAAGAGACCCAGTACTTC. Amino acids: CASSLGPTREETQYF. Filled out from reference TRBV7-2 and TRBJ2-5, the complete variable domain reads GAGVSQSPSNKVTEKGKDVELRCDPISGHTALYWYRQSLGQGLEFLIYFQGNSAPDKSGLPSDRFSAERTGGSVSTLTIQRTQQEDSAVYLCASSLGPTREETQYFGPGTRLLVL.

The rearrangement joins TRBV19 to TRBJ1-1; D not certain. The germline V gene has CDR1 LNHDA and CDR2 SQIVND (reference sequence). Trimming removed 5 bases from V and 0 bases from J, with 13 bases in between. The CDR3 is made up of 15 amino acids. The CDR3 is CASSPEVRMNTEAFF. CDR3 nucleotides: TGTGCCAGTAGTCCAGAAGTGAGAATGAACACTGAAGCTTTCTTT.

The CDR3 sequence is CASSYAPQGGEQYF. CDR3 coding DNA: TGTGCCAGCAGTTACGCCCCACAGGGAGGCGAGCAGTACTTC. V usage is TRBV6-6 and J usage is TRBJ2-7; TRBD1 or TRBD2 may be the D gene (6 bases each). Germline CDR1 is MNHNY and CDR2 is SVGAGI (reference sequence). Trimming removed 2 bases from V and 6 bases from J, with 14 bases in between. The CDR3 has 14 amino acids.

The genes are TRBV18 and TRBJ1-2; D uncertain. This CDR3 region has 14 residues. Germline V gives CDR1 KGHSH, CDR2 LQKENI. V gave up 3 bases and J gave up 6 bases, with 14 bases separating them. CDR3 loop: CASSPPVYIDGYTF. The CDR3 DNA is TGTGCCAGCTCACCGCCGGTTTATATTGATGGCTACACCTTC.

This clone occurred once. V is TRBV6-6 and J is TRBJ2-1, with 7 bases aligning to TRBD2. The ends lost 11 bases at V and 7 bases at J; junction bases unmatched: 8. The CDR3 loop spans 12 amino acids. Germline V lookup: CDR1 MNHNY, CDR2 SVGAGI (reference sequence). CDR3 DNA: TGTGCCGGAGGCGGGAGTGAGAATGAGCAGTTCTTC. As protein: CAGGGSENEQFF.

The V and J genes are TRBV9 and TRBJ2-3; D call uncertain. Per germline, CDR1 SGDLS and CDR2 YYNGEE. The CDR3 runs to 16 residues. The V end was cut by 0 bases, the J end by 0 bases, with 11 bases between. CDR3 residues: CASSVVGIDSTDTQYF. CDR3 nucleotides: TGTGCCAGCAGCGTAGTAGGAATCGATAGCACAGATACGCAGTATTTT.

V usage is TRBV7-2 and J usage is TRBJ2-1; D gene unclear. From germline, CDR1 is SGHTA and CDR2 FQGNSA. V gave up 6 bases and J gave up 0 bases, with 9 bases separating them. The CDR3 spans 14 residues. The CDR3 DNA follows: TGTGCCAGCAGGGGCGGAATCTCCTACAATGAGCAGTTCTTC. Translated: CASRGGISYNEQFF.

V is TRBV4-1 and J is TRBJ2-3; D not resolved. Deletions cut 0 bases from V and 2 bases from J, with 12 bases between. CDR1 is MGHRA, CDR2 YSYEKL, per germline. There are 16 residues in the CDR3. This chain's CDR3 is CASSQDSRSHTDTQYF. The CDR3 DNA sequence: TGCGCCAGCAGCCAAGATTCACGGTCGCACACAGATACGCAGTATTTT.

The V and J genes are TRBV18 and TRBJ1-2; 7 bases match TRBD1. The CDR3 loop spans 16 amino acids. The junction had 10 bases not matched to a gene; V was cut back by 2 bases and J by 4 bases. Germline CDR1 KGHSH, CDR2 LQKENI. The CDR3, as DNA: TGTGCCAGCTCACCATCTCCTCTCGCAGGGGGCTATGGCTACACCTTC. This gives the protein CASSPSPLAGGYGYTF. The full variable domain, in which reference TRBV18 and TRBJ1-2 provide the parts outside the CDR3, is NAGVMQNPRHLVRRRGQEARLRCSPMKGHSHVYWYRQLPEEGLKFMVYLQKENIIDESGMPKERFSAEFPKEGPSILRIQQVVRGDSAAYFCASSPSPLAGGYGYTFGSGTRLTVV.

V is TRBV28 and J is TRBJ2-5, with a weak D call TRBD1 (6 bases). Germline assignment: CDR1 MDHEN and CDR2 SYDVKM. The CDR3 is 13 amino acids. V lost 7 bases and J 4 bases, leaving 13 bases between the germline ends. CDR3 region: CASTVQGIETQYF. For the CDR3, the DNA is TGTGCCAGCACTGTACAGGGTATAGAGACCCAGTACTTC.

This clone was observed a few times. The V gene is TRBV6-5, the J gene TRBJ2-1; D is perhaps TRBD2 (5 bases). Trimming took off 6 bases at V and 10 bases at J, with 13 bases between the two ends. Germline CDR1 is MNHEY and CDR2 is SVGAGI. This CDR3 is built from 12 residues. The CDR3 loop is CASRGLLEEQFF. CDR3 bases: TGTGCCAGCAGAGGACTCCTGGAAGAGCAGTTCTTC.

The chain combines TRBV7-8 with TRBJ1-5; 12 bases align to TRBD1. This CDR3 has 16 residues. Trimming took 1 base from V and 7 from J; bases not matched to a gene: 5. CDR1 and CDR2 (germline): SGHVS, FQNEAQ. CDR3 region: CASSLGGQGARQPQHF. In DNA form, the CDR3 reads TGTGCCAGCAGCTTAGGGGGACAGGGGGCACGGCAGCCCCAGCATTTT.

This sequence joins TRBV5-4 and TRBJ1-3; possible D gene TRBD1, 6 bases. Germline lookup yields CDR1 SGHNT and CDR2 YYREEE (reference sequence). Trimming removed 4 bases at V and 2 bases at J, with 10 bases between. The CDR3 contains 14 residues. CDR3 sequence (DNA): TGTGCCAGCAGCCTCGGGACAACTGGAAACACCATATATTTT. Protein product: CASSLGTTGNTIYF.

The rearrangement uses TRBV7-9 and TRBJ1-4; D is undetermined. V lost 4 bases, J lost 7 bases, and 16 bases lay in between. This CDR3 is built from 15 residues. CDR1 is SEHNR and CDR2 is FQNEAQ in the germline V gene (reference sequence). In nucleotides, the CDR3 is TGTGCCAGCAGCTCCCACGGGGTCGGAGGTGAAAAACTGTTTTTT. Protein: CASSSHGVGGEKLFF.

The V gene is TRBV14, the J gene TRBJ1-2; D not resolved. The ends were cut back, 1 base at V and 6 bases at J, with 15 bases in the middle. CDR1 and CDR2 (germline): SGHDN, FVKESK. The CDR3 extends over 15 amino acids. The CDR3 DNA follows: TGTGCCAGCAGCCAAGCGACCTTCCGCCGCGATGGCTACACCTTC. Its translation is CASSQATFRRDGYTF.

The chain recombines TRBV29-1 with TRBJ2-2, with TRBD2 identical over 15 bases. The V gene end was trimmed by 7 bases and the J gene end by 4 bases; junction bases not matched to a gene: 4. The CDR3 extends over 15 amino acids. Germline CDR1 reads SQVTM; CDR2 reads ANQGSEA. Written as DNA, the CDR3 is TGCAGCGCCTGGACTAGCGGGAGGGGCACCGGGGAGCTGTTTTTT. Translating it yields CSAWTSGRGTGELFF.

Worth noting for this clone: A junction end diverges from the germline sequence, so it may reflect a read error. This rearrangement joins TRBV28 to TRBJ2-7; a weak D match, TRBD1 (6 bases). The CDR3 runs 16 residues. Germline V gene data show CDR1 as MDHEN and CDR2 as SYDVKM. The DNA of the CDR3 is TGTGCCAGCAGCCTAGTCTCAGGGGCGAATCCTTACGTGCAGTACTTC. This codes for CASSLVSGANPYVQYF.

The V gene is TRBV5-6, the J gene TRBJ2-1, with D possibly being TRBD2 (5 bases). V lost 3 bases and J 0 bases, leaving 13 bases between the germline ends. The CDR3 has 16 residues. Germline lookup yields CDR1 SGHDT and CDR2 YYEEEE. CDR3 sequence: CASSWGLGSSYNEQFF. DNA of the CDR3: TGTGCCAGCAGCTGGGGTTTAGGGAGCTCCTACAATGAGCAGTTCTTC.

This clone was detected a few times. This chain links TRBV7-8 with TRBJ1-2, with a possible D match to TRBD1 (6 bases). V was cut by 1 base and J by 4 bases, with 13 bases left in between. The CDR3 sequence is 15 residues long. The germline gives CDR1 SGHVS, CDR2 FQNEAQ. The CDR3 sequence is CASSLDPGQTYGYTF. In DNA form, the CDR3 reads TGTGCCAGCAGCTTAGACCCGGGACAAACCTATGGCTACACCTTC.

The gene calls are TRBV18 and TRBJ2-1; 13 bases fit TRBD2. Germline assignment: CDR1 KGHSH and CDR2 LQKENI. The V gene end was trimmed by 4 bases and the J gene end by 6 bases; junction bases not matched to a gene: 0. The CDR3 consists of 14 residues. The CDR3 DNA reads TGTGCCAGCTCACGACTAGCGGGAGGCAATGAGCAGTTCTTC. Translation gives CASSRLAGGNEQFF.

In this sample, this clone turned up a few times. CDR3 bases: TGTGCCACCCGGGGGAGAGATGAGCAGTTCTTC. Protein product: CATRGRDEQFF. The chain links TRBV10-3 to TRBJ2-1; D is perhaps TRBD2 (6 bases). Trimming removed 10 bases at V and 8 bases at J, with 12 bases between. This CDR3 has 11 residues. CDR1 ENHRY and CDR2 SYGVKD come from the germline V gene.

This chain uses TRBV4-1 with TRBJ2-1; D is perhaps TRBD1 (5 bases). This CDR3 region has 15 residues. The V gene's germline CDR1 is MGHRA and CDR2 YSYEKL. V was cut by 1 base and J by 6 bases, with 13 bases left in between. The CDR3 DNA reads TGCGCCAGCAGCCAAGGGGGCGCCAGAATCAATGAGCAGTTCTTC. This codes for CASSQGGARINEQFF.

A few counts support this clone. J is TRBJ1-3 and V is TRBV7-2, with 7 bases fitting TRBD1. Unmatched junction bases numbered 5, after V lost 5 bases and J lost 1 base. Germline V gene data show CDR1 as SGHTA and CDR2 as FQGNSA. The CDR3 totals 15 residues. CDR3 in amino acids: CASSTYRGSGNTIYF. CDR3 nucleotide sequence: TGTGCCAGCAGCACGTACAGGGGATCTGGAAACACCATATATTTT. Full variable domain (remainder filled in from reference TRBV7-2 and TRBJ1-3): GAGVSQSPSNKVTEKGKDVELRCDPISGHTALYWYRQSLGQGLEFLIYFQGNSAPDKSGLPSDRFSAERTGGSVSTLTIQRTQQEDSAVYLCASSTYRGSGNTIYFGEGSWLTVV.

The chain combines TRBV29-1 with TRBJ2-2, with 13 nucleotides matching TRBD2. Germline CDR1 reads SQVTM; CDR2 reads ANQGSEA. The length of the CDR3 is 15 residues. V was clipped by 7 bases and J by 7 bases; unmatched bases: 9. CDR3 nucleotide sequence: TGCAGCGCTGAGGGGACTAGCGGGGTGGGCGGGGAGCTGTTTTTT. It yields the protein CSAEGTSGVGGELFF.

The rearrangement uses TRBV28 and TRBJ1-5; a weak D match, TRBD1 (5 bases). The V gene's germline CDR1 is MDHEN and CDR2 SYDVKM. Between the trimmed V and J ends, which lost 5 bases and 7 bases, there was a span of 18 bases. The CDR3 sequence is 15 residues long. Here the CDR3 reads CASSPLRGAWQPQHF. CDR3 in DNA: TGTGCCAGCAGTCCCCTTCGAGGGGCATGGCAGCCCCAGCATTTT.

The chain links TRBV11-1 to TRBJ2-1, with 7 positions matching TRBD1. Germline values: CDR1 SGHAT, CDR2 FQDESV (reference sequence). CDR3 length equals 15 residues. The J segment lost 7 bases and the V segment lost 3 bases, leaving 9 bases of the junction unmatched. The CDR3 reads CASSFQGQANNEQFF. The CDR3 DNA follows: TGTGCCAGCAGCTTCCAAGGACAGGCGAATAATGAGCAGTTCTTC.

V usage is TRBV4-2 and J usage is TRBJ2-7, with TRBD1 as a possible D gene (5 bases). The CDR3 is 13 amino acids. V was cut by 4 bases and J by 4 bases, with 11 bases left in between. CDR1 is LGHNA, CDR2 YNFKEQ, per germline. CDR3 residues: CASSRGRDYEQYF. Here the CDR3 DNA reads TGTGCCAGCAGCCGCGGCAGGGATTACGAGCAGTACTTC.

The chain employs TRBV5-1 and TRBJ2-3; 8 positions agree with TRBD2. Trimming cost V 7 bases and J 3 bases; bases outside gene matches: 10. This CDR3 is 15 amino acids long. The germline V gene has CDR1 SGHRS and CDR2 YFSETQ. The CDR3 here is CASRLREGLTDTQYF. In nucleotides, the CDR3 is TGCGCCAGCCGGCTCCGGGAGGGCCTGACAGATACGCAGTATTTT.

In DNA, the CDR3 is TGTGCCAGCAGTGAACGAGGACAGGGGGCAGGGCAGCCCCAGCATTTT. Protein: CASSERGQGAGQPQHF. The chain has TRBV6-1 and TRBJ1-5; 11 nucleotides align to TRBD1. The CDR3 sequence is 16 residues long. The junction had 7 bases not matched to a gene; V was cut back by 2 bases and J by 7 bases. Germline values: CDR1 MNHNS, CDR2 SASEGT.

This clone occurred many times. V is TRBV6-5 and J is TRBJ1-1; 7 nucleotides line up with TRBD1. The CDR3 has 16 amino acids. Germline assignment: CDR1 MNHEY and CDR2 SVGAGI. V dropped 2 bases and J dropped 10; count of bases not matched to a gene: 16. CDR3 amino acids: CASSYGQAGTQGRAFF. CDR3 nucleotide sequence: TGTGCCAGCAGTTACGGACAGGCGGGCACGCAGGGGCGAGCTTTCTTT.